Shown below are 29 T cell receptor beta chains from a single sample sequenced in a study of human T cells and chemical hapten exposure. Unseparated into fractions, whole blood served as the source from which total RNA was extracted. TCRdb re-analysed the 5' RACE reads in MiXCR, keeping a single row per CDR3 protein. This repertoire shows about 81,000 distinct CDR3 sequences, approximately 15% found once; its top ten account for approximately 6.2%. The receptors come from a female donor in good health.

The genes are TRBV6-5 and TRBJ1-6; TRBD1 matches 11 bases. CDR3 length: 17 amino acids. The junction had 3 bases not matched to a gene; V was cut back by 2 bases and J by 3 bases. CDR1 MNHEY and CDR2 SVGAGI come from the germline V gene. CDR3 DNA sequence: TGTGCCAGCAGTTACGACGGGACAGGGGGCTATAATTCACCCCTCCACTTT. Translation: CASSYDGTGGYNSPLHF.

This clonotype was counted many times. V gene TRBV6-5 combines with J gene TRBJ1-1; D possibly corresponds to TRBD1 (5 bases). The V gene's germline CDR1 is MNHEY and CDR2 SVGAGI. V was pared by 3 bases and J by 4 bases, with 15 bases between. The CDR3 is 15 amino acids. CDR3 nucleotide sequence: TGTGCCAGCAGTTATCAGGGTGAACGAGTCACTGAAGCTTTCTTT. Residues: CASSYQGERVTEAFF.

CDR3 in DNA: TGTGCCAGCAGCGTATCCGGGACGGAGTACGAGCAGTACTTC. It translates to CASSVSGTEYEQYF. V and J are TRBV9 and TRBJ2-7, with D perhaps assigned TRBD1 or TRBD2 (5 bases each). CDR1 and CDR2 from the germline V gene are SGDLS and YYNGEE. This CDR3 contains 14 residues. V lost 1 base and J 4 bases, leaving 12 bases between the germline ends. Looking up the rest from reference TRBV9 and TRBJ2-7 gives the full variable domain: DSGVTQTPKHLITATGQRVTLRCSPRSGDLSVYWYQQSLDQGLQFLIQYYNGEERAKGNILERFSAQQFPDLHSELNLSSLELGDSALYFCASSVSGTEYEQYFGPGTRLTVT.

This clonotype has only one observation. A read error may explain this, as a much larger clone is one base away. The chain has TRBV27 and TRBJ2-5; D gene ambiguous. CDR1 and CDR2 from the germline V gene are MNHEY and SMNVEV (reference sequence). The CDR3 has 11 amino acids. The CDR3 loop is CASSVQETQNF. As DNA, the CDR3 is TGTGCCAGCAGTGTCCAAGAGACCCAGAACTTC.

The V call is TRBV7-9, the J call TRBJ2-6, with TRBD1 as a possible D gene (7 bases). CDR3 length equals 15 residues. The V and J ends lost 5 bases and 0 bases respectively, with 8 bases between them. Germline V CDR1 and CDR2: SEHNR, FQNEAQ (reference sequence). CDR3 region: CASSQGGSGANVLTF. The CDR3 DNA sequence: TGTGCCAGCAGCCAGGGGGGCTCTGGGGCCAACGTCCTGACTTTC.

This chain joins TRBV20-1 and TRBJ1-1; TRBD1 aligns across 8 bases. The CDR3 runs 16 residues. Looked up from germline, CDR1 is DFQATT and CDR2 is SNEGSKA (reference sequence). V lost 2 bases, J lost 2 bases, and 10 bases stayed unmatched. This CDR3 reads CSARRPTPGGNTEAFF. The CDR3 region has the DNA TGCAGTGCTAGACGACCTACCCCAGGGGGCAACACTGAAGCTTTCTTT.

This sequence joins TRBV20-1 and TRBJ2-1; weak D call: TRBD2 (7 bases). This CDR3 spans 15 amino acids. V lost 3 bases and J lost 3, with 15 bases in between. Germline CDR1 is DFQATT and CDR2 is SNEGSKA (reference sequence). The CDR3, as DNA: TGCAGTGCTAGCGGACGGGGGGCCCTCTACAATGAGCAGTTCTTC. This sequence encodes CSASGRGALYNEQFF.

This clonotype came up a few times. The CDR3 region has the DNA TGCAGCGTTGAAGATATAGGTAGAGAAAAACTGTTTTTT. Amino acids: CSVEDIGREKLFF. The chain joins TRBV29-1 to TRBJ1-4; no definite D call. The germline V gene encodes CDR1 SQVTM and CDR2 ANQGSEA. The CDR3 contains 13 residues. Trimming pared 0 bases from V and 8 bases from J, leaving 10 bases between.

A few counts support this clonotype. The genes are TRBV5-1 and TRBJ2-3; weak D call: TRBD1 (5 bases). CDR1 and CDR2 from the germline V gene are SGHRS and YFSETQ. CDR3 size: 15 residues. The germline V and J ends were trimmed by 5 bases and 2 bases, with 15 bases remaining between them. The CDR3 region is CASRNRPDPTDTQYF. CDR3 bases: TGCGCCAGCAGGAACAGGCCAGACCCCACAGATACGCAGTATTTT. The variable domain in full, completed from reference TRBV5-1 and TRBJ2-3, reads KAGVTQTPRYLIKTRGQQVTLSCSPISGHRSVSWYQQTPGQGLQFLFEYFSETQRNKGNFPGRFSGRQFSNSRSEMNVSTLELGDSALYLCASRNRPDPTDTQYFGPGTRLTVL.

J is TRBJ2-3 and V is TRBV28; TRBD2 matches 12 bases. Germline CDR1 MDHEN, CDR2 SYDVKM. V was clipped by 4 bases and J by 0 bases; unmatched bases: 8. This CDR3 is built from 18 residues. The CDR3, as DNA: TGTGCCAGCAGTTCCCCGGGACTAGCGGGCTCTAGCACAGATACGCAGTATTTT. Its translation is CASSSPGLAGSSTDTQYF.

This clonotype was counted a few times. The chain combines TRBV27 with TRBJ2-5; 13 bases match TRBD2. Germline V CDR1 and CDR2: MNHEY, SMNVEV (reference sequence). The CDR3 is 15 residues long. J lost 9 bases, V lost 6 bases, and 10 bases had no gene match. The chain's CDR3 is CASSPRLAGGSPQYF. CDR3 coding DNA: TGTGCCAGCAGCCCACGACTAGCGGGAGGAAGCCCCCAGTACTTC.

The table lists this clonotype with a few counts. The genes are TRBV20-1 and TRBJ2-4; TRBD2 is a possible D gene (6 bases). In germline, CDR1 is DFQATT, CDR2 SNEGSKA (reference sequence). This CDR3 has 16 amino acids. Trimming removed 5 bases at V and 1 base at J, with 18 bases between. Written as DNA, the CDR3 is TGCAGTGCTCAACAAGGAGGGAATTCGGCCAAAAACATTCAGTACTTC. This gives the protein CSAQQGGNSAKNIQYF.

This clonotype occurred a few times. The chain has TRBV15 and TRBJ1-1; TRBD1 is a possible D gene (5 bases). The CDR3 contains 14 residues. Germline V gene sequence: CDR1 LNHNV, CDR2 YYDKDF (reference sequence). Trimming took off 3 bases at V and 4 bases at J, with 12 bases between the two ends. The DNA of the CDR3 is TGTGCCACCAGCAGCCAGGGAGAATTCACTGAAGCTTTCTTT. Translated, it gives CATSSQGEFTEAFF.

This clonotype was recorded many times. The chain combines TRBV6-5 with TRBJ2-1, with a tentative D call TRBD1 (5 bases). Germline V lookup: CDR1 MNHEY, CDR2 SVGAGI. The CDR3 is made up of 15 amino acids. The V gene lost 0 bases and the J gene lost 0 bases, with 6 bases spanning the gap. CDR3 in DNA: TGTGCCAGCAGTTACTCGACAGACTCCTACAATGAGCAGTTCTTC. Its protein is CASSYSTDSYNEQFF.

This clonotype was seen more than once but under ten times. The chain joins TRBV29-1 to TRBJ2-1; D tentatively reads TRBD1 or TRBD2 (5 bases each). This CDR3 is built from 11 residues. The germline V gene has CDR1 SQVTM and CDR2 ANQGSEA. V was shortened by 8 bases and J by 8 bases, with 13 bases between the two germline ends. The CDR3 loop reads CSPSEGYEQFF. As DNA, the CDR3 is TGCAGCCCATCCGAGGGGTATGAGCAGTTCTTC.

This clonotype was seen a handful of times. The rearrangement uses TRBV11-2 and TRBJ2-1, with unresolved D. The V end was cut by 2 bases, the J end by 6 bases, with 14 bases between. Germline loops: CDR1 SGHAT, CDR2 FQNNGV. The CDR3 has 15 residues. CDR3 sequence reads: CASSLMAARANEQFF. The CDR3 nucleotides are TGTGCCAGCAGCTTAATGGCTGCTCGTGCCAATGAGCAGTTCTTC.

This clonotype has at least ten counts. This chain connects TRBV11-3 to TRBJ2-5; no firm D call. With 5 bases removed from V and 6 bases from J, the gap between germline ends came to 13 bases. This CDR3 has 13 residues. Per the germline V gene, CDR1 is SGHNT and CDR2 is YENEEA. The CDR3 bases are TGTGCCAGCAGCCTGACCCTGGGAAAGACCCAGTACTTC. It is translated as CASSLTLGKTQYF.

This chain joins TRBV2 and TRBJ2-2, with TRBD2 identical over 7 bases. This CDR3 is 15 amino acids long. CDR1 is SNHLY and CDR2 is FYNNEI in the germline V gene. V shed 7 bases and J 3 bases; nucleotides not matched to a gene: 8. CDR3 sequence reads: CASKREYSHTGELFF. The CDR3 DNA reads as TGTGCCAGCAAGCGGGAATACAGCCACACCGGGGAGCTGTTTTTT.

This clonotype was picked up a small number of times. The chain combines TRBV18 with TRBJ2-6; the D call may be TRBD1 or TRBD2 (6 bases each). Germline assignment: CDR1 KGHSH and CDR2 LQKENI. Trimming removed 6 bases from V and 0 bases from J, with 18 bases in between. The CDR3 covers 18 residues. The CDR3 loop is CASSEGTAGHSGANVLTF. DNA of the CDR3: TGTGCCAGCTCGGAAGGGACGGCGGGACACTCTGGGGCCAACGTCCTGACTTTC.

With regard to this clonotype: Compared with germline, one end of the junction differs, possibly owing to a read error. The chain carries TRBV2 and TRBJ1-1; D uncertain. Germline V gives CDR1 SNHLY, CDR2 FYNNEI. The CDR3 loop spans 10 amino acids. Here the CDR3 reads CASSGRVSAF. The CDR3 DNA is TGTGCCAGCAGCGGGAGGGTGAGTGCTTTT.

This sequence joins TRBV23-1 and TRBJ1-5, with a tentative D call TRBD1 (6 bases). TRBV23-1 is an ORF, with its function uncertain. Trimming removed 0 bases from V and 2 bases from J, with 26 bases in between. The CDR3 length is 21 residues. The CDR3 spells CASSQSGEGDRGPIGNQPQHF. In DNA form, the CDR3 reads TGCGCCAGCAGTCAATCGGGGGAGGGGGACCGGGGGCCCATAGGCAATCAGCCCCAGCATTTT.

In regard to this clonotype: Its ends do not fully match the called genes, so a read error is possible. This CDR3 reads CASSYRDTEAFF. The DNA for the CDR3 is TGTGCCAGCAGTTACAGGGACACCGAAGCTTTCTTT. The chain uses TRBV6-2 or TRBV6-3 and TRBJ1-1, with D possibly matching TRBD1 (6 bases). CDR1 and CDR2 (germline): MNHEY, SVGEGT. The CDR3 covers 12 residues.

The chain is built from TRBV6-6 and TRBJ2-6; D is unclear. The CDR3 consists of 15 residues. Trimming cost V 7 bases and J 0 bases, with 10 bases left between them. Germline CDR1 is MNHNY and CDR2 is SVGAGI (reference sequence). The CDR3 region is CASTFESSGANVLTF. The CDR3 nucleotides read TGTGCCAGCACCTTCGAGTCCTCTGGGGCCAACGTCCTGACTTTC.

On this clonotype: A junction boundary mismatches the germline segment, possibly from a read error. This sequence joins TRBV30 and TRBJ2-1, with a tentative D call TRBD2 (6 bases). Germline assignment: CDR1 GTSNPN and CDR2 SVGIG (reference sequence). CDR3 length: 19 residues. CDR3 region: CARSGRTGEKRSSYNEQFF. As DNA, the CDR3 is TGTGCCCGGAGTGGCCGGACGGGAGAGAAACGTAGCTCCTACAATGAGCAGTTCTTC.

Comments on this clonotype: This may stem from a read error, because a much larger clone lies one nucleotide away. V usage is TRBV18 and J usage is TRBJ1-6; D is undetermined. The CDR3 loop spans 14 amino acids. Germline V gene data show CDR1 as KGHSH and CDR2 as LQKENI. The CDR3 protein is CASSPGIQYSPLNF. The CDR3 coding sequence is TGTGCCAGCTCACCTGGGATCCAGTATTCACCCCTCAACTTT.

This clonotype was counted a few times. V gene TRBV6-5 combines with J gene TRBJ1-1, with D possibly being TRBD1 (6 bases). Trimming took 4 bases from V and 3 from J, leaving 15 bases between them. This CDR3 is built from 15 residues. Germline-derived CDR1 and CDR2 are MNHEY and SVGAGI. The CDR3 reads CASSSPTGYHTEAFF. CDR3 nucleotides: TGTGCCAGCAGTTCCCCAACAGGGTACCACACTGAAGCTTTCTTT.

The rearrangement links TRBV30 to TRBJ2-2, with D possibly matching TRBD1 (6 bases). Germline values: CDR1 GTSNPN, CDR2 SVGIG (reference sequence). The CDR3 consists of 16 residues. The germline V and J ends were trimmed by 2 bases and 5 bases, with 18 bases remaining between them. The CDR3 here is CAWSILAGEWTGELFF. The CDR3 coding sequence is TGTGCCTGGAGTATATTGGCAGGGGAGTGGACCGGGGAGCTGTTTTTT.

This clonotype was detected ten times or more. This chain uses TRBV29-1 with TRBJ1-2, with 9 positions matching TRBD1. Germline CDR1 is SQVTM and CDR2 is ANQGSEA. Unmatched junction bases numbered 12, after V lost 7 bases and J lost 3 bases. The CDR3 length is 15 residues. The CDR3 loop reads CSGWTGDSPYYGYTF. CDR3 DNA sequence: TGCAGCGGCTGGACAGGGGACAGCCCCTACTATGGCTACACCTTC. Filled out from reference TRBV29-1 and TRBJ1-2, the complete variable domain reads SAVISQKPSRDICQRGTSLTIQCQVDSQVTMMFWYRQQPGQSLTLIATANQGSEATYESGFVIDKFPISRPNLTFSTLTVSNMSPEDSSIYLCSGWTGDSPYYGYTFGSGTRLTVV.

This clonotype was found a few times. The J gene is TRBJ1-6, the V gene TRBV20-1, with D possibly being TRBD1 (5 bases). The V end was cut by 5 bases, the J end by 6 bases, with 14 bases between. Looked up from germline, CDR1 is DFQATT and CDR2 is SNEGSKA (reference sequence). There are 14 residues in the CDR3. CDR3 coding DNA: TGCAGTGCTGGCCGAAGGGGTGGTAATTCACCCCTCCACTTT. Translated: CSAGRRGGNSPLHF.